The 28 T cell receptor beta chains below all came from one sample that was sequenced in a study of early T cells in non-severe SARS-CoV-2 infection. TCRdb independently ran MiXCR on the 5' RACE reads; one entry per CDR3 protein. The sample has 55,000 to 80,000 distinct CDR3 sequences, more than 7% seen once. Specimen: whole blood, collected at baseline. These receptors came from an adult who was a healthcare worker with PCR-confirmed SARS-CoV-2 infection or an uninfected control (not recorded which).

This clonotype was detected only a few times. This chain links TRBV5-1 with TRBJ1-3, with 7 bases aligning to TRBD1. V shed 4 bases and J 0 bases; nucleotides not matched to a gene: 4. Per germline, CDR1 SGHRS and CDR2 YFSETQ. The length of the CDR3 is 15 residues. This chain's CDR3 is CASSPDRSSGNTIYF. The CDR3 nucleotides are TGCGCCAGCAGCCCGGACAGGAGCTCTGGAAACACCATATATTTT.

This clonotype was detected ten times or more. V and J are TRBV5-5 and TRBJ1-2; D unresolved. Deletions cut 4 bases from V and 5 bases from J, with 9 bases between. Germline CDR1 SGHKS, CDR2 YYEKEE (reference sequence). The length of the CDR3 is 12 residues. The CDR3 reads CASSEGPYGYTF. In nucleotides, the CDR3 is TGTGCCAGCAGCGAAGGACCTTATGGCTACACCTTC.

This clonotype was counted between two and nine times. The V call is TRBV20-1, the J call TRBJ2-7; 8 bases align to TRBD2. Unmatched junction bases numbered 16, after V lost 0 bases and J lost 6 bases. The V gene's germline CDR1 is DFQATT and CDR2 SNEGSKA (reference sequence). The CDR3 covers 17 residues. Written as DNA, the CDR3 is TGCAGTGCTAGAGATATTTTCCAAACTAGCGGATCCCTCGAGCAGTACTTC. This translates into CSARDIFQTSGSLEQYF.

The rearrangement joins TRBV7-9 to TRBJ1-2; unclear D gene. The CDR3 contains 15 residues. V gave up 5 bases and J gave up 3 bases, with 16 bases separating them. CDR1 SEHNR and CDR2 FQNEAQ come from the germline V gene (reference sequence). In nucleotides, the CDR3 is TGTGCCAGCAGCCGACCCGTAAGGACGGACTATGGCTACACCTTC. Its translation: CASSRPVRTDYGYTF. The full variable domain, with the rest looked up from reference TRBV7-9 and TRBJ1-2, is DTGVSQNPRHKITKRGQNVTFRCDPISEHNRLYWYRQTLGQGPEFLTYFQNEAQLEKSRLLSDRFSAERPKGSFSTLEIQRTEQGDSAMYLCASSRPVRTDYGYTFGSGTRLTVV.

The chain combines TRBV20-1 with TRBJ2-2, with D possibly being TRBD2 (6 bases). This CDR3 is 17 amino acids long. Deletions cut 6 bases from V and 6 bases from J, with 26 bases between. Germline-derived CDR1 and CDR2 are DFQATT and SNEGSKA (reference sequence). The CDR3 nucleotides are TGCAGTGCCAAGAAAGTAGGCGGAGGGAAGGGGCCCGGGGAGCTGTTTTTT. Amino acids: CSAKKVGGGKGPGELFF.

The table lists this clonotype with many counts. This chain joins TRBV9 and TRBJ2-7; 9 bases agree with TRBD2. CDR1 is SGDLS, CDR2 YYNGEE, per germline. This CDR3 is 15 amino acids long. V lost 2 bases to trimming and J lost 1 base; unmatched junction nucleotides: 4. The CDR3 nucleotides are TGTGCCAGCAGCGTTAGCGGGAGCGGGTCCTACGAGCAGTACTTC. Protein sequence: CASSVSGSGSYEQYF.

The CDR3 spells CASSLDTHSGNTIYF. In DNA form, the CDR3 reads TGCGCCAGCAGCTTGGACACACACTCTGGAAACACCATATATTTT. The V call is TRBV5-1, the J call TRBJ1-3; D is unresolved. V lost 0 bases to trimming and J lost 0 bases, with 7 bases between them. Germline V gene sequence: CDR1 SGHRS, CDR2 YFSETQ. The CDR3 sequence is 15 residues long.

CDR3 amino acids: CASSLFTETQYF. For the CDR3, the DNA is TGTGCCAGCAGCTTATTTACTGAGACCCAGTACTTC. The chain employs TRBV7-2 and TRBJ2-5; D remains unclear. The CDR3 totals 12 residues. Deletions cut 2 bases from V and 5 bases from J, with 6 bases between. Germline CDR1 and CDR2: SGHTA and FQGNSA.

This clonotype was recorded at least ten times. V usage is TRBV6-2 or TRBV6-3 and J usage is TRBJ1-5; D gene unclear. The CDR3 contains 16 residues. Trimming shortened V by 4 bases and J by 0 bases, and 13 bases separated the two germline ends. CDR1 and CDR2 (germline): MNHEY, SVGEGT. The DNA for the CDR3 is TGTGCCAGCAGTTCCCGGACGGAAGATAGCAATCAGCCCCAGCATTTT. Its protein is CASSSRTEDSNQPQHF.

The sample holds a few counts of this clonotype. The chain links TRBV6-2 or TRBV6-3 to TRBJ2-7, with 13 bases identical to TRBD2. Losses at the gene ends were 11 bases for V and 5 bases for J; bases not matched to a gene: 3. The CDR3 sequence is 12 residues long. From germline, CDR1 is MNHEY and CDR2 SVGEGT. CDR3 protein: CAGGTSGNEQYF. CDR3 in DNA: TGTGCCGGCGGGACTAGCGGGAACGAGCAGTACTTC.

The chain carries TRBV12-3 or TRBV12-4 and TRBJ2-7; D is unresolved. Between the trimmed V and J ends, which lost 1 base and 0 bases, there was a span of 16 bases. The CDR3 sequence is 17 residues long. CDR3 nucleotides: TGTGCCAGCAGTTTAGTTGTCCGGGCAGAGATCTCCTACGAGCAGTACTTC. Translating gives CASSLVVRAEISYEQYF.

This clonotype came up a few times. CDR3 bases: TGTGCCATCAGTGAGTCGAAAGTAGTAGATACGCAGTATTTT. Protein product: CAISESKVVDTQYF. The chain combines TRBV10-3 with TRBJ2-3; no clear D. The CDR3 consists of 14 residues. The ends were cut back, 0 bases at V and 5 bases at J, with 9 bases in the middle. The germline V gene encodes CDR1 ENHRY and CDR2 SYGVKD.

This clonotype was counted many times. CDR3: CASSGAPNTEAFF. CDR3 coding DNA: TGTGCCAGCAGCGGGGCCCCGAACACTGAAGCTTTCTTT. V is TRBV9 and J is TRBJ1-1, with no clear D. This CDR3 comprises 13 residues. The V end lost 3 bases, the J end lost 1 base, and 7 bases lay between the germline ends. Germline V CDR1 and CDR2: SGDLS, YYNGEE. The variable domain in full, with the rest retrieved from reference TRBV9 and TRBJ1-1, is DSGVTQTPKHLITATGQRVTLRCSPRSGDLSVYWYQQSLDQGLQFLIQYYNGEERAKGNILERFSAQQFPDLHSELNLSSLELGDSALYFCASSGAPNTEAFFGQGTRLTVV.

This clonotype was detected many times. The chain recombines TRBV28 with TRBJ1-2; TRBD1 matches at 9 bases. There are 14 residues in the CDR3. Germline V gives CDR1 MDHEN, CDR2 SYDVKM. With 6 bases clipped from V and 2 bases from J, the junction kept 4 bases outside the gene matches. The DNA for the CDR3 is TGTGCCAGCAGGGCGACAGGGGGAAACTATGGCTACACCTTC. Its translation is CASRATGGNYGYTF.

The chain couples TRBV29-1 to TRBJ2-7; tentative D call: TRBD2 (6 bases). Germline V CDR1 and CDR2: SQVTM, ANQGSEA. This CDR3 has 14 amino acids. V was clipped by 1 base and J by 2 bases, with 12 bases between them. The CDR3 region has the DNA TGCAGCGTTGAAGGGAGGGAAGGGGCCTACGAGCAGTACTTC. Translated: CSVEGREGAYEQYF.

CDR3 region: CASSQDTGRDYGYTF. CDR3 DNA sequence: TGTGCCAGCAGCCAAGACACCGGGAGGGACTATGGCTACACCTTC. This rearrangement joins TRBV4-2 to TRBJ1-2; D call uncertain. The V gene lost 0 bases and the J gene lost 3 bases, with 11 bases spanning the gap. The CDR3 loop spans 15 amino acids. Germline lookup yields CDR1 LGHNA and CDR2 YNFKEQ.

The CDR3 protein is CASSQDRGTGRYEQYF. DNA of the CDR3: TGTGCCAGCAGCCAAGATCGGGGGACAGGGAGGTACGAGCAGTACTTC. The V and J genes are TRBV14 and TRBJ2-7; 9 bases are shared with TRBD1. The CDR3 has 16 amino acids. Looked up from germline, CDR1 is SGHDN and CDR2 is FVKESK. Losses at the gene ends were 0 bases for V and 4 bases for J; bases not matched to a gene: 7.

There are a few counts of this clonotype. The rearrangement joins TRBV6-1 to TRBJ1-3; D ambiguous. Germline loops: CDR1 MNHNS, CDR2 SASEGT. This CDR3 contains 15 residues. V was trimmed by 5 bases and J by 0 bases, leaving 11 bases between them. The CDR3 loop reads CASSTSQSSGNTIYF. CDR3 coding DNA: TGTGCCAGCAGTACTTCACAGAGCTCTGGAAACACCATATATTTT.

At least ten counts were recorded for this clonotype. V and J are TRBV19 and TRBJ1-2; tentatively, D is TRBD1 (6 bases). There are 15 residues in the CDR3. Trimming removed 3 bases at V and 2 bases at J, with 13 bases between. Germline V gene data show CDR1 as LNHDA and CDR2 as SQIVND (reference sequence). In DNA form, the CDR3 reads TGTGCCAGTAGTATTGTCGGACAGACAAACTATGGCTACACCTTC. It encodes CASSIVGQTNYGYTF.

J is TRBJ1-6 and V is TRBV27, with no clear D. Trimming stripped 3 bases from V and 9 bases from J, with 6 bases between. Germline CDR1 MNHEY, CDR2 SMNVEV (reference sequence). There are 12 residues in the CDR3. This CDR3 is CASSFVGSPLHF. CDR3 coding DNA: TGTGCCAGCAGTTTCGTGGGTTCACCCCTCCACTTT.

This clonotype has more than one count but fewer than ten. The rearrangement uses TRBV19 and TRBJ1-2, with D possibly TRBD1 on 5 matching bases. V gave up 7 bases and J gave up 1 base, with 13 bases separating them. This CDR3 has 14 amino acids. Germline values: CDR1 LNHDA, CDR2 SQIVND (reference sequence). CDR3 protein: CASKAGTVNYGYTF. CDR3 coding DNA: TGTGCCAGTAAGGCCGGGACCGTTAACTATGGCTACACCTTC.

In this sample, this clonotype turned up a few times. The chain couples TRBV6-5 to TRBJ2-2; D might be TRBD1 (5 bases). This CDR3 region has 13 residues. Germline loops: CDR1 MNHEY, CDR2 SVGAGI. V was clipped by 6 bases and J by 6 bases, with 11 bases between them. DNA for the CDR3: TGTGCCAGCAGGGCAGGGTCGGCCGGGGAGCTGTTTTTT. This sequence encodes CASRAGSAGELFF.

This clonotype has a count of ten or more. CDR3 in DNA: TGTGCCAGCAGCTTCGGGACAGTAGCCAAAAACATTCAGTACTTC. It encodes CASSFGTVAKNIQYF. The chain couples TRBV11-2 to TRBJ2-4, with 7 positions matching TRBD1. There are 15 residues in the CDR3. The J segment lost 0 bases and the V segment lost 3 bases, leaving 2 bases of the junction unmatched. Germline assignment: CDR1 SGHAT and CDR2 FQNNGV.

This clonotype was counted ten times or more. As DNA, the CDR3 is TGTGCCAGCCGCCGGGAAATTGAGCAGTTCTTC. Amino acids: CASRREIEQFF. The chain uses TRBV12-3 or TRBV12-4 and TRBJ2-1, with D perhaps TRBD2 (5 bases). The V end was cut by 8 bases, the J end by 9 bases, with 11 bases between. This CDR3 is 11 amino acids long.

To note about this clonotype: A much larger clone differs by one base, so this may be a read error. The gene calls are TRBV7-6 and TRBJ2-7; perhaps TRBD1 as D (6 bases). The CDR3 is 13 amino acids. Germline loops: CDR1 SGHVS, CDR2 FNYEAQ. The CDR3, as DNA: TGTACCAGCAGCTCCCGACAGGACTACGAGCAGTACTTC. This codes for CTSSSRQDYEQYF.

The V call is TRBV5-1, the J call TRBJ2-3; 8 positions agree with TRBD2. The V segment lost 4 bases and the J segment 5 bases; nucleotides outside the gene matches: 12. The V gene's germline CDR1 is SGHRS and CDR2 YFSETQ. CDR3 length: 16 residues. CDR3 DNA sequence: TGCGCCAGCAGCAAAGACGGGACTAGGTCGGTAGATACGCAGTATTTT. This gives the protein CASSKDGTRSVDTQYF.

This clonotype showed up just a few times. The rearrangement joins TRBV5-1 to TRBJ2-4; possibly TRBD2 for D (6 bases). Germline V lookup: CDR1 SGHRS, CDR2 YFSETQ. V was cut by 4 bases and J by 0 bases, with 14 bases left in between. This CDR3 spans 16 amino acids. The CDR3 reads CASSPRDSLAKNIQYF. CDR3 nucleotide sequence: TGCGCCAGCAGCCCACGGGACTCTTTAGCCAAAAACATTCAGTACTTC.

This clonotype came up many times. The rearrangement uses TRBV3-1 and TRBJ2-6, with TRBD1 matching 8 bases. This CDR3 has 17 residues. Germline lookup yields CDR1 LGHDT and CDR2 YNNKEL (reference sequence). V lost 4 bases to trimming and J lost 0 bases; unmatched junction nucleotides: 5. Written as DNA, the CDR3 is TGTGCCAGCAGCCGCCGGACAGGGACCTCTGGGGCCAACGTCCTGACTTTC. This codes for CASSRRTGTSGANVLTF.